Below, 5 T cell receptor beta chains from the same sample are listed, as sequenced in a study of T cell changes during pregnancy in multiple sclerosis. Profiling relied on immunoSEQ multiplex PCR, and the TCRdb table lists in-frame clones only, not all of them. The sample lists some 80,000 clones; 94% were seen once. The sequencing here drew on CD4+ T cells from peripheral blood mononuclear cells, taken after pregnancy. The source of these receptors is a female donor with multiple sclerosis, enrolled in a pregnancy study.

Only a few counts were recorded for this clone. This chain connects TRBV25-1 to TRBJ1-4; perhaps TRBD1 as D (5 bases). Trimming stripped 1 base from V and 8 bases from J, with 8 bases between. The CDR3 is 13 residues long. Germline CDR1 MGHDK, CDR2 SYGVNS. The CDR3 sequence is CASSEWGEEKLFF. CDR3 nucleotides: TGTGCCAGCAGTGAATGGGGGGAGGAAAAACTGTTTTTT.

V usage is TRBV9 and J usage is TRBJ2-3; a weak D match, TRBD1 (5 bases). V lost 0 bases and J 6 bases, leaving 20 bases between the germline ends. This CDR3 spans 17 amino acids. Looked up from germline, CDR1 is SGDLS and CDR2 is YYNGEE. The CDR3 here is CASSVDRSYKRGDTQYF. Here the CDR3 DNA reads TGTGCCAGCAGCGTAGACAGGAGCTATAAACGCGGCGATACGCAGTATTTT.

This sequence joins TRBV7-9 and TRBJ2-1, with D tentatively TRBD2 (5 bases). This CDR3 comprises 16 residues. Germline CDR1 reads SEHNR; CDR2 reads FQNEAQ (reference sequence). Trimming shortened V by 5 bases and J by 4 bases, and 18 bases separated the two germline ends. DNA of the CDR3: TGTGCCAGCAGCAACTTTGAGGGCCTGGGATACAATGAGCAGTTCTTC. Protein: CASSNFEGLGYNEQFF.

V gene TRBV4-1 combines with J gene TRBJ1-2; 8 bases map to TRBD1. Germline CDR1 and CDR2: MGHRA and YSYEKL. The CDR3 covers 14 residues. The trim removed 4 bases at V and 5 bases at J, leaving 6 bases unmatched. This CDR3 reads CASSPADRDYGYTF. In DNA, the CDR3 is TGCGCCAGCAGCCCCGCGGACAGGGATTATGGCTACACCTTC.

The V gene is TRBV10-3, the J gene TRBJ2-7, with 7 bases identical to TRBD1. Germline CDR1 reads ENHRY; CDR2 reads SYGVKD. The CDR3 loop spans 13 amino acids. V lost 8 bases, J lost 6 bases, and 10 bases stayed unmatched. The CDR3 sequence: CAIQTTGTFEQYF. The CDR3 DNA sequence: TGTGCCATCCAAACGACAGGGACCTTCGAGCAGTACTTC.